This T cell receptor beta chain appears in the sequencing data of a study of blood T cell repertoires in COVID-19. The method was immunoSEQ multiplex PCR; TCRdb's version includes in-frame clones alone and lacks a portion of them. This sample has roughly 200,000 clones, with more than 65% found just once. V was pared by 2 bases and J by 6 bases, with 9 bases of the junction left unmatched. The CDR3 totals 16 residues. Germline CDR1 MNHNS, CDR2 SASEGT. Sequences were obtained from peripheral blood. The chain links TRBV6-1 to TRBJ1-2; 10 bases fit TRBD1. This sequence was found in a woman aged 80 or over with acute or convalescent COVID-19. The CDR3 sequence: CASSERGDRGWDGYTF. The CDR3 coding sequence is TGTGCCAGCAGTGAAAGGGGGGACAGGGGATGGGATGGCTACACCTTC.